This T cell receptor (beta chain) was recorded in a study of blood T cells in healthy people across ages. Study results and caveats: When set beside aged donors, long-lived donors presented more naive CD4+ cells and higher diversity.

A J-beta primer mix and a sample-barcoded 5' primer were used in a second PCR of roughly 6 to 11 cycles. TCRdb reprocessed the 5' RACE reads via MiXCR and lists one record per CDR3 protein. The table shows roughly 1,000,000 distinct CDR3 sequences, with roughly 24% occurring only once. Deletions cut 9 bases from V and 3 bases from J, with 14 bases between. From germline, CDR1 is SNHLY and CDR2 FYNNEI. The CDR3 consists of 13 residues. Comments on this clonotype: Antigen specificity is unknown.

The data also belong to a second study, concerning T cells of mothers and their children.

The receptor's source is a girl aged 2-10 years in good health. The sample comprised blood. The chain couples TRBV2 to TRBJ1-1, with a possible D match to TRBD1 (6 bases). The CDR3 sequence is CASRTTGYTEAFF. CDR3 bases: TGTGCCAGTCGGACCACAGGGTACACTGAAGCTTTCTTT. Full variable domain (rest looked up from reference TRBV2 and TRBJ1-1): EPEVTQTPSHQVTQMGQEVILRCVPISNHLYFYWYRQILGQKVEFLVSFYNNEISEKSEIFDDQFSVERPDGSNFTLKIRSTKLEDSAMYFCASRTTGYTEAFFGQGTRLTVV.